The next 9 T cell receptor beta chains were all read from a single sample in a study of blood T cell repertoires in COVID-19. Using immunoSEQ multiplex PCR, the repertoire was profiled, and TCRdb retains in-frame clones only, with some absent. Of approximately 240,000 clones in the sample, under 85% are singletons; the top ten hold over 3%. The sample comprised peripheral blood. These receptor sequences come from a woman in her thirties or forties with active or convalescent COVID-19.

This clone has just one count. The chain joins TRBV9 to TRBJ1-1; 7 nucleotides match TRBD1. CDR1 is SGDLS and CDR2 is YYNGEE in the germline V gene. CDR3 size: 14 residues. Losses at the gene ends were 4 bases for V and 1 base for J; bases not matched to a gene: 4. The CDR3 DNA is TGTGCCAGCAGCCCGGGACAGACGAACACTGAAGCTTTCTTT. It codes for CASSPGQTNTEAFF.

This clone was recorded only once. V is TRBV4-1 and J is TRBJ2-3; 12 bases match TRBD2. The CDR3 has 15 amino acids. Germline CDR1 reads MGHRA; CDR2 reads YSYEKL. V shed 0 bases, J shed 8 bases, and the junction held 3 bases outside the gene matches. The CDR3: CASSQETSGGTTQYF. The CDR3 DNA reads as TGCGCCAGCAGCCAAGAAACTAGCGGGGGGACTACGCAGTATTTT.

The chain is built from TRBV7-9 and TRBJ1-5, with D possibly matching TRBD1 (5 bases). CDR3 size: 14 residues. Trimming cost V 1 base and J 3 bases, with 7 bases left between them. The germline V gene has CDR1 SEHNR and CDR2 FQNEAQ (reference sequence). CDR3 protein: CASSLEGVNQPQHF. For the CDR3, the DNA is TGTGCCAGCAGCTTAGAAGGGGTCAATCAGCCCCAGCATTTT.

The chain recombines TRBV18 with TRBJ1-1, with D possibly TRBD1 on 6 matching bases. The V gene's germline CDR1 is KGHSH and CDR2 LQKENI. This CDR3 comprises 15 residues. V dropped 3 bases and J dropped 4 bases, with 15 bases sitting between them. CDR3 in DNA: TGTGCCAGCTCACCGCAAGGGGGGGGATCCACTGAAGCTTTCTTT. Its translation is CASSPQGGGSTEAFF.

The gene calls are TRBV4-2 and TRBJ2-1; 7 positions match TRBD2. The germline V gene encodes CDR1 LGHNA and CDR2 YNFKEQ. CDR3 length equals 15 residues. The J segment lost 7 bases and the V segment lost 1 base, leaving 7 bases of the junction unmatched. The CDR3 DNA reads TGTGCCAGCAGCCAAGGCCGAGGACTAGAGAATGAGCAGTTCTTC. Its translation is CASSQGRGLENEQFF.

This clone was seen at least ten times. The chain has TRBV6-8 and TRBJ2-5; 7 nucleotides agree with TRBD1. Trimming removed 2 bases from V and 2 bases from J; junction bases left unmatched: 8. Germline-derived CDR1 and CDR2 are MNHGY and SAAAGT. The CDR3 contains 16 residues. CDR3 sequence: CASSYLRLGQQETQYF. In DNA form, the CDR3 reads TGTGCCAGCAGTTACCTCCGGTTGGGACAGCAAGAGACCCAGTACTTC.

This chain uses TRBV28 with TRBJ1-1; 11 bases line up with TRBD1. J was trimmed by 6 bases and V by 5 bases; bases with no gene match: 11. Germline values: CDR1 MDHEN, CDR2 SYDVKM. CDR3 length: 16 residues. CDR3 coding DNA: TGTGCCAGCAGTCCACCAGCGGGACAGGGGGATGCTGAAGCTTTCTTT. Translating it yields CASSPPAGQGDAEAFF. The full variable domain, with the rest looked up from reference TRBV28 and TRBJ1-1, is DVKVTQSSRYLVKRTGEKVFLECVQDMDHENMFWYRQDPGLGLRLIYFSYDVKMKEKGDIPEGYSVSREKKERFSLILESASTNQTSMYLCASSPPAGQGDAEAFFGQGTRLTVV.

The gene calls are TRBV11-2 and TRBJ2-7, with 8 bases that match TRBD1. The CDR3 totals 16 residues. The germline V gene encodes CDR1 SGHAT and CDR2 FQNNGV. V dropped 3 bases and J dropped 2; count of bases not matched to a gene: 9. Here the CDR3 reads CASSFPPPGGPYEQYF. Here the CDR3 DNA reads TGTGCCAGCAGCTTTCCTCCCCCAGGGGGCCCCTACGAGCAGTACTTC.

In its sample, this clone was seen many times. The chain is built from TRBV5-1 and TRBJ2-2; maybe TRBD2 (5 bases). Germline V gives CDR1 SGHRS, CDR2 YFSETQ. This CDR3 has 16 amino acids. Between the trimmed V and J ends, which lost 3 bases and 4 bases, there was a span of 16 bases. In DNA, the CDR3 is TGCGCCAGCAGCTCTGACTCGGGGTTTTCCACCGGGGAGCTGTTTTTT. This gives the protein CASSSDSGFSTGELFF.